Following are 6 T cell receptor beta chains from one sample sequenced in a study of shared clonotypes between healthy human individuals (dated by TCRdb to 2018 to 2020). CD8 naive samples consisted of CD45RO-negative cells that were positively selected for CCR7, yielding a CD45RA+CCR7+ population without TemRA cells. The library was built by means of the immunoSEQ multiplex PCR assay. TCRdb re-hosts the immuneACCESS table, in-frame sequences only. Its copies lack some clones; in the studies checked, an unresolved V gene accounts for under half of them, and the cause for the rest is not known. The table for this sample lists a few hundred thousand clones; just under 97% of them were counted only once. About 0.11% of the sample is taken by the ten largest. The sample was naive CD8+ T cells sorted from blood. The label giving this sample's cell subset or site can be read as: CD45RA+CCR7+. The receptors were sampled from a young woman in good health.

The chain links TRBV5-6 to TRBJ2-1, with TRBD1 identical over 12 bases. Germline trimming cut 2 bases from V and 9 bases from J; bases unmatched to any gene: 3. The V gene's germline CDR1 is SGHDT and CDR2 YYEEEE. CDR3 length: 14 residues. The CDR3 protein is CASSFGTGGGEQFF. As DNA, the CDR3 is TGTGCCAGCAGCTTTGGGACAGGGGGCGGTGAGCAGTTCTTC.

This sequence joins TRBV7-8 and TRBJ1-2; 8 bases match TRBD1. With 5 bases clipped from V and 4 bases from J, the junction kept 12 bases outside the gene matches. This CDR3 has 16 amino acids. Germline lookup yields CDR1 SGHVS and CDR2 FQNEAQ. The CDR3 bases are TGTGCCAGCAGCCCAGGACAGGGTGCCTTCCTCTATGGCTACACCTTC. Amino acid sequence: CASSPGQGAFLYGYTF. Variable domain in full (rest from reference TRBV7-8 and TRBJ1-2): GAGVSQSPRYKVAKRGQDVALRCDPISGHVSLFWYQQALGQGPEFLTYFQNEAQLDKSGLPSDRFFAERPEGSVSTLKIQRTQQEDSAVYLCASSPGQGAFLYGYTFGSGTRLTVV.

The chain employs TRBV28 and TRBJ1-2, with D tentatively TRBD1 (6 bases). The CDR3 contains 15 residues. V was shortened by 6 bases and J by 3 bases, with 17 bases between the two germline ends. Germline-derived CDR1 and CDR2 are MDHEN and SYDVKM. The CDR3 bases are TGTGCCAGCAGGCCCCTGGGGGCTGGGGACTATGGCTACACCTTC. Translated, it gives CASRPLGAGDYGYTF.

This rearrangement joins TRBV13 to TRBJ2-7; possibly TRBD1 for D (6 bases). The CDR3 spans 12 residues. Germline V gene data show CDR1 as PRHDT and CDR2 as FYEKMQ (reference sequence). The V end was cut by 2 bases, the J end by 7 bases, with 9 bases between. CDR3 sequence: CASSLTGNEQYF. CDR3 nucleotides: TGTGCCAGCAGCTTAACAGGGAATGAGCAGTACTTC. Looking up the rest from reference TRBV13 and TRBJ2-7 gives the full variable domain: AAGVIQSPRHLIKEKRETATLKCYPIPRHDTVYWYQQGPGQDPQFLISFYEKMQSDKGSIPDRFSAQQFSDYHSELNMSSLELGDSALYFCASSLTGNEQYFGPGTRLTVT.

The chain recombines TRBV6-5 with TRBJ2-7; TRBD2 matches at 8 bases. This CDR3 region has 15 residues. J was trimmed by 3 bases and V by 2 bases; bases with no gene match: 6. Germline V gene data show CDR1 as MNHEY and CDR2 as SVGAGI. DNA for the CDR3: TGTGCCAGCAGTTACCTGGCGGGGGGACTCTACGAGCAGTACTTC. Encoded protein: CASSYLAGGLYEQYF.

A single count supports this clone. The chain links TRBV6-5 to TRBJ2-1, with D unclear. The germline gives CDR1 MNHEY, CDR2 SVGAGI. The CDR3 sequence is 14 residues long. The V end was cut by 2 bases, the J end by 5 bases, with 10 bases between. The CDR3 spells CASSYSSGHNEQFF. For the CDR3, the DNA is TGTGCCAGCAGTTACAGTTCTGGACACAATGAGCAGTTCTTC.